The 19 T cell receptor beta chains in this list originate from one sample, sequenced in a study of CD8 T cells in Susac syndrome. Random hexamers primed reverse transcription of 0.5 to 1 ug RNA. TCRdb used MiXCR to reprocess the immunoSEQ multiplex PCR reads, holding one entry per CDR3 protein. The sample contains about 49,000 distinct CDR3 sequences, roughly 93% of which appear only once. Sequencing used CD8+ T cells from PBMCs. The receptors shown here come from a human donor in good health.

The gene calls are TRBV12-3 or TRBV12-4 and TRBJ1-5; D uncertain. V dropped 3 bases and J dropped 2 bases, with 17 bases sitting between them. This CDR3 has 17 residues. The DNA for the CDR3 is TGTGCCAGCAGTTTGGCCCCCTCGGGGATTGGCAATCAGCCCCAGCATTTT. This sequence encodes CASSLAPSGIGNQPQHF.

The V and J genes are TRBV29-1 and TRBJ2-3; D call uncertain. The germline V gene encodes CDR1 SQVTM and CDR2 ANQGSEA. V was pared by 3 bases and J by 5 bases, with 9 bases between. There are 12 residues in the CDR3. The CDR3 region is CSVDGGGDTQYF. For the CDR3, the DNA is TGCAGCGTTGATGGTGGTGGAGATACGCAGTATTTT.

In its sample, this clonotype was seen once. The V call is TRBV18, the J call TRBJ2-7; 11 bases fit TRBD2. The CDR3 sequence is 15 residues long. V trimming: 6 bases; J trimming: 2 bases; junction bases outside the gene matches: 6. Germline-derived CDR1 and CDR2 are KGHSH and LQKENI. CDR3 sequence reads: CASSLTSGSTYEQYF. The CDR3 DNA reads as TGTGCCAGCTCCCTCACTAGCGGGAGTACCTACGAGCAGTACTTC.

The CDR3 protein is CASSSREGPYEQYF. The CDR3 DNA follows: TGTGCCAGCAGTTCGCGGGAGGGCCCCTACGAGCAGTACTTC. This chain joins TRBV27 and TRBJ2-7; 9 nucleotides agree with TRBD2. The CDR3 runs to 14 residues. Trimming removed 4 bases from V and 2 bases from J; junction bases left unmatched: 3. CDR1 is MNHEY and CDR2 is SMNVEV in the germline V gene (reference sequence).

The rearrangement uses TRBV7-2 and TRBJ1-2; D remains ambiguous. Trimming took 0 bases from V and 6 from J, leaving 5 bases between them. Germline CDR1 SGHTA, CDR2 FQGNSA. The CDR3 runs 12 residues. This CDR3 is CASSLADDGYTF. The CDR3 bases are TGTGCCAGCAGCTTAGCGGACGATGGCTACACCTTC.

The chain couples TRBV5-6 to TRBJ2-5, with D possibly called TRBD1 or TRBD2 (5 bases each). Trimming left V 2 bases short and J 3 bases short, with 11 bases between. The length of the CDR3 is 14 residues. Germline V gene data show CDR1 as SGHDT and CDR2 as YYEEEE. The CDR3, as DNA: TGTGCCAGCAGCTTAGGCTTGGGGGAAGAGACCCAGTACTTC. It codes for CASSLGLGEETQYF. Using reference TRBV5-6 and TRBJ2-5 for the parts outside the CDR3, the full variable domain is DAGVTQSPTHLIKTRGQQVTLRCSPKSGHDTVSWYQQALGQGPQFIFQYYEEEERQRGNFPDRFSGHQFPNYSSELNVNALLLGDSALYLCASSLGLGEETQYFGPGTRLLVL.

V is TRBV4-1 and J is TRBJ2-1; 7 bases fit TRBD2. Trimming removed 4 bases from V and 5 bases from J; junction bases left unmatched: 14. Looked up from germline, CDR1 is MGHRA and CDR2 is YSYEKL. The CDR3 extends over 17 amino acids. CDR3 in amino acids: CASSPTIRLADNNEQFF. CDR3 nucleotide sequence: TGCGCCAGCAGCCCTACCATCCGGCTAGCGGACAACAATGAGCAGTTCTTC.

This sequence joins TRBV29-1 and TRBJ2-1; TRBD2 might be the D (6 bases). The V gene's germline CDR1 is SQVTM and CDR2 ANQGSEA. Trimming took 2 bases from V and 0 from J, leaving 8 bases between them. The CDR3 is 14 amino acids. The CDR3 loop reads CSVEPGGSYNEQFF. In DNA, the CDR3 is TGCAGCGTTGAACCCGGGGGCTCCTACAATGAGCAGTTCTTC.

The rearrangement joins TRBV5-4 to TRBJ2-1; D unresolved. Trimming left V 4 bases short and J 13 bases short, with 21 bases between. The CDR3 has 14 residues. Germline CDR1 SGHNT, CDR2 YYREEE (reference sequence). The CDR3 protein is CASSPNDKGLRQFF. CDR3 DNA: TGTGCCAGCAGCCCAAACGACAAGGGCCTTCGTCAGTTCTTC.

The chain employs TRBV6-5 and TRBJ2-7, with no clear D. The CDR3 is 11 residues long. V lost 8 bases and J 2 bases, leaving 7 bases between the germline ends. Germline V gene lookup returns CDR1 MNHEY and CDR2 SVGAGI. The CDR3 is CASETAYEQYF. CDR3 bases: TGTGCCAGCGAAACCGCCTACGAGCAGTACTTC.

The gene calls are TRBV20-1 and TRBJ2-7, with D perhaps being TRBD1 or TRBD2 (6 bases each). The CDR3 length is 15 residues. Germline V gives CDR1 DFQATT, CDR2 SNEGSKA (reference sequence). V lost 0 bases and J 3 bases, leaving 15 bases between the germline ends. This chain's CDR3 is CSARDPGAPYYEQYF. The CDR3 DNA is TGCAGTGCTAGAGATCCGGGGGCACCTTACTACGAGCAGTACTTC.

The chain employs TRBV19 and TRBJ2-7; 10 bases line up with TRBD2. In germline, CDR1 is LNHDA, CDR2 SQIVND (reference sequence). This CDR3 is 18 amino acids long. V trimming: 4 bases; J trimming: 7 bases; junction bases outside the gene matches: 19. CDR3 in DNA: TGTGCCAGTAGTAGAAGGACTAGCGGCGCTACTACTACCGGGGAGCAGTACTTC. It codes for CASSRRTSGATTTGEQYF. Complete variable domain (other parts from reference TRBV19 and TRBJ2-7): DGGITQSPKYLFRKEGQNVTLSCEQNLNHDAMYWYRQDPGQGLRLIYYSQIVNDFQKGDIAEGYSVSREKKESFPLTVTSAQKNPTAFYLCASSRRTSGATTTGEQYFGPGTRLTVT.

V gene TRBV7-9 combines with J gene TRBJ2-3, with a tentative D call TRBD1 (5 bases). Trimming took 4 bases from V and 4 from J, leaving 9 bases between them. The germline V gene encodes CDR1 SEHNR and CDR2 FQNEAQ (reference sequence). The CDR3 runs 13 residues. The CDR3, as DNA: TGTGCCAGCAGCTCAGGGTCCCCAGATACGCAGTATTTT. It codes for CASSSGSPDTQYF.

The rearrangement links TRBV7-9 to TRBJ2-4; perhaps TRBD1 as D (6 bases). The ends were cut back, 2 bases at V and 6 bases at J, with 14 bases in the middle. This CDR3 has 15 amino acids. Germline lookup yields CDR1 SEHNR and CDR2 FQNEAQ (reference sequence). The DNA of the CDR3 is TGTGCCAGCAGCTTAACCTCCGGCAGGGGAAACATTCAGTACTTC. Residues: CASSLTSGRGNIQYF. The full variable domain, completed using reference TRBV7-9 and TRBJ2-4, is DTGVSQNPRHKITKRGQNVTFRCDPISEHNRLYWYRQTLGQGPEFLTYFQNEAQLEKSRLLSDRFSAERPKGSFSTLEIQRTEQGDSAMYLCASSLTSGRGNIQYFGAGTRLSVL.

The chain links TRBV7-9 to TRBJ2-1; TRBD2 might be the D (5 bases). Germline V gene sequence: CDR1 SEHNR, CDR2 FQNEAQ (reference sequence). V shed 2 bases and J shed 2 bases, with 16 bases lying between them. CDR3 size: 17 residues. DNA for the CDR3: TGTGCCAGCAGCTTACCAGAGGGTAGGGTTCCCTACAATGAGCAGTTCTTC. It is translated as CASSLPEGRVPYNEQFF.

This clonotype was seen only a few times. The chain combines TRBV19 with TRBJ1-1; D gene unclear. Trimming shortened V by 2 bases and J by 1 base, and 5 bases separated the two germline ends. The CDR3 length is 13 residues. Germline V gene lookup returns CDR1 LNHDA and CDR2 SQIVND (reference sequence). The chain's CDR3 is CASSITENTEAFF. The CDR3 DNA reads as TGTGCCAGTAGTATAACGGAGAACACTGAAGCTTTCTTT.

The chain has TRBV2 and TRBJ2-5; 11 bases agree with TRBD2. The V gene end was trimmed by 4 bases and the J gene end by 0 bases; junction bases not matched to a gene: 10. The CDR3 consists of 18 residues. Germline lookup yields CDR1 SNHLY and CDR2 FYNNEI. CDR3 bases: TGTGCCAGCAGTGCACCCGGGACTAGCGGAGCGGACCAAGAGACCCAGTACTTC. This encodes CASSAPGTSGADQETQYF.

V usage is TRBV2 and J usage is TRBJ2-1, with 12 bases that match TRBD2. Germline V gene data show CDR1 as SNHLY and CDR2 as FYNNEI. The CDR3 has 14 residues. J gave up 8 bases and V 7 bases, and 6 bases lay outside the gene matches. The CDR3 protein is CASNRLAGVDEQFF. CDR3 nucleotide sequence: TGTGCCAGCAACCGACTAGCGGGAGTGGATGAGCAGTTCTTC.

The CDR3 is CASSPSGPTAYYEQYF. Written as DNA, the CDR3 is TGTGCCAGCTCACCATCGGGCCCTACGGCATACTACGAGCAGTACTTC. The genes are TRBV18 and TRBJ2-7, with D hard to call. This CDR3 has 16 residues. Trimming took 2 bases from V and 3 from J, leaving 17 bases between them. Germline CDR1 is KGHSH and CDR2 is LQKENI. Looking up the rest from reference TRBV18 and TRBJ2-7 gives the full variable domain: NAGVMQNPRHLVRRRGQEARLRCSPMKGHSHVYWYRQLPEEGLKFMVYLQKENIIDESGMPKERFSAEFPKEGPSILRIQQVVRGDSAAYFCASSPSGPTAYYEQYFGPGTRLTVT.